Below are 20 T cell receptor beta chains sequenced from a single sample in a study of T cells after yellow fever vaccination. MiXCR, applied by TCRdb to the 5' RACE reads, yields one record per CDR3 protein. The sample yields around 110,000 distinct CDR3 sequences, under 9% seen once. The specimen comprised CD8+ T cells sorted from PBMCs, sampled 45 days after the yellow fever booster vaccination. Every receptor here comes from a man younger than 40 who received the YFV17D yellow fever vaccine.

V usage is TRBV7-9 and J usage is TRBJ1-4; D call uncertain. V lost 1 base to trimming and J lost 1 base, with 7 bases between them. The CDR3 is 15 amino acids. Germline CDR1 SEHNR, CDR2 FQNEAQ (reference sequence). The CDR3: CASSLGKETNEKLFF. DNA of the CDR3: TGTGCCAGCAGCTTAGGCAAGGAAACTAATGAAAAACTGTTTTTT.

Regarding this clonotype: Possible read error: a much larger clone is one base away. The chain joins TRBV20-1 to TRBJ2-7; tentatively, D is TRBD1 or TRBD2 (5 bases each). The CDR3 runs 14 residues. Germline values: CDR1 DFQATT, CDR2 SNEGSKA (reference sequence). Here the CDR3 reads CSARGPGTSYDQYF. As DNA, the CDR3 is TGCAGTGCTAGAGGCCCCGGGACCTCCTACGATCAGTACTTC.

The chain has TRBV27 and TRBJ2-7, with 9 bases aligning to TRBD1. This CDR3 is 15 amino acids long. CDR1 and CDR2 from the germline V gene are MNHEY and SMNVEV (reference sequence). V lost 5 bases and J lost 0; bases outside the gene matches: 5. The CDR3 here is CASSLNRGPSYEQYF. The CDR3 nucleotides read TGTGCCAGCAGTCTCAACAGGGGGCCCTCCTACGAGCAGTACTTC.

This clonotype was recorded at least ten times. The chain employs TRBV29-1 and TRBJ2-2, with a weak D call TRBD2 (6 bases). Germline V CDR1 and CDR2: SQVTM, ANQGSEA. Trimming removed 4 bases from V and 6 bases from J, with 15 bases in between. The CDR3 length is 14 residues. Written as DNA, the CDR3 is TGCAGCGTTGCCTGGACCGGGGAGGCCGGGGAGCTGTTTTTT. Protein sequence: CSVAWTGEAGELFF.

This chain connects TRBV20-1 to TRBJ2-7, with D possibly called TRBD1 or TRBD2 (6 bases each). The CDR3 loop spans 12 amino acids. The germline gives CDR1 DFQATT, CDR2 SNEGSKA (reference sequence). Trimming took 7 bases from V and 4 from J, leaving 14 bases between them. CDR3 DNA sequence: TGCAGTGTGGGGACACGGGGGTACGAGCAGTACTTC. Residues: CSVGTRGYEQYF.

There are a few counts of this clonotype. The chain is built from TRBV5-1 and TRBJ2-7; 7 nucleotides agree with TRBD2. Germline V gene sequence: CDR1 SGHRS, CDR2 YFSETQ. The CDR3 is made up of 14 amino acids. The V segment lost 2 bases and the J segment 4 bases; nucleotides outside the gene matches: 6. CDR3 DNA sequence: TGCGCCAGCAGCTTAGGGACTACTATTTACGAGCAGTACTTC. It codes for CASSLGTTIYEQYF.

Remarks on this clonotype: A much larger clone is a single base away; this may be a read error. The chain combines TRBV12-3 or TRBV12-4 with TRBJ2-2; perhaps TRBD2 as D (6 bases). The CDR3 covers 13 residues. The CDR3 region is CASSGEVTGVLFF. The CDR3 DNA reads as TGTGCCAGCAGTGGGGAGGTGACCGGGGTGCTGTTTTTT.

Only a few counts were recorded for this clonotype. This chain uses TRBV6-2 or TRBV6-3 with TRBJ2-1; TRBD1 matches at 7 bases. From germline, CDR1 is MNHEY and CDR2 SVGEGT. CDR3 length: 22 residues. Unmatched junction bases numbered 20, after V lost 0 bases and J lost 0 bases. This chain's CDR3 is CASSYSPDPDRVVESSYNEQFF. CDR3 sequence (DNA): TGTGCCAGCAGTTACTCCCCCGATCCCGACAGGGTAGTTGAGAGCTCCTACAATGAGCAGTTCTTC.

This clonotype occurred many times. The CDR3 loop is CASSLEGFHYEQYF. The CDR3 region has the DNA TGTGCCAGCAGTTTGGAGGGGTTCCACTACGAGCAGTACTTC. J is TRBJ2-7 and V is TRBV12-3 or TRBV12-4; D perhaps matches TRBD2 (6 bases). The germline V and J ends were trimmed by 3 bases and 3 bases, with 12 bases remaining between them. There are 14 residues in the CDR3.

This clonotype was seen repeatedly, ten times or more. This chain uses TRBV7-2 with TRBJ2-3, with 8 nucleotides matching TRBD1. Germline-derived CDR1 and CDR2 are SGHTA and FQGNSA. After removal of 4 bases from V and 6 bases from J, the junction contained 6 bases not matched to a gene. CDR3 size: 14 residues. The CDR3, as DNA: TGTGCCAGCAGCTCCTCAGGGGGCTGGGATACGCAGTATTTT. Translation gives CASSSSGGWDTQYF.

The table lists this clonotype with many counts. The V call is TRBV5-1, the J call TRBJ2-1; D is unclear. V shed 4 bases and J shed 10 bases, with 18 bases lying between them. The CDR3 is 14 amino acids. Germline CDR1 and CDR2: SGHRS and YFSETQ. CDR3 sequence reads: CASSLGFGHPEQFF. The CDR3 DNA is TGCGCCAGCAGCCTCGGTTTTGGTCACCCCGAGCAGTTCTTC.

This clonotype has a handful of counts. The gene calls are TRBV29-1 and TRBJ2-2, with D perhaps TRBD1 (7 bases). Germline V lookup: CDR1 SQVTM, CDR2 ANQGSEA. The CDR3 sequence is 14 residues long. V dropped 7 bases and J dropped 7 bases, with 19 bases sitting between them. For the CDR3, the DNA is TGCAGCGCTGCGGGACAGCCCCCAGTCGGGGAGCTGTTTTTT. It codes for CSAAGQPPVGELFF.

In this sample, this clonotype turned up many times. The J gene is TRBJ2-1, the V gene TRBV10-3, with 7 positions matching TRBD1. Germline V gene lookup returns CDR1 ENHRY and CDR2 SYGVKD. CDR3 length: 17 residues. V gave up 4 bases and J gave up 8 bases; unmatched junction bases: 17. The CDR3 coding sequence is TGTGCCATCAGTGGGTCTAGTGACAGGGCGGCTAGCTATGAGCAGTTCTTC. Its protein is CAISGSSDRAASYEQFF.

This clonotype was counted a few times. The chain has TRBV4-3 and TRBJ2-2; a possible D gene is TRBD2 (5 bases). Trimming shortened V by 2 bases and J by 6 bases, and 7 bases separated the two germline ends. The germline CDR1 and CDR2 sequences are LGHNA and YSLEER. The CDR3 length is 13 residues. The CDR3 coding sequence is TGCGCCAGCAGCCAACAAGCGGCCGGGGAGCTGTTTTTT. Its translation is CASSQQAAGELFF.

At least ten counts were recorded for this clonotype. The chain is built from TRBV27 and TRBJ2-7, with D maybe TRBD1 (5 bases). CDR3 length: 13 residues. V dropped 3 bases and J dropped 5 bases, with 11 bases sitting between them. Germline V lookup: CDR1 MNHEY, CDR2 SMNVEV (reference sequence). The CDR3 coding sequence is TGTGCCAGCAGTTTCCAGGGTAAGGACGAGCAGTACTTC. Translation: CASSFQGKDEQYF.

This clonotype was seen repeatedly, ten times or more. V gene TRBV7-8 combines with J gene TRBJ2-2; D assignment may be TRBD1 or TRBD2 (5 bases each). V was clipped by 7 bases and J by 4 bases, with 13 bases between them. CDR1 and CDR2 from the germline V gene are SGHVS and FQNEAQ. The CDR3 is 14 amino acids. The CDR3 spells CASTKGRSTGELFF. The CDR3 nucleotides are TGTGCCAGCACTAAGGGACGGAGCACCGGGGAGCTGTTTTTT. Full variable domain (remainder filled in from reference TRBV7-8 and TRBJ2-2): GAGVSQSPRYKVAKRGQDVALRCDPISGHVSLFWYQQALGQGPEFLTYFQNEAQLDKSGLPSDRFFAERPEGSVSTLKIQRTQQEDSAVYLCASTKGRSTGELFFGEGSRLTVL.

The V gene is TRBV5-1, the J gene TRBJ2-1; D not resolved. This CDR3 is built from 13 residues. Germline CDR1 SGHRS, CDR2 YFSETQ. The V end was cut by 1 base, the J end by 2 bases, with 4 bases between. The CDR3 here is CASSLKAYNEQFF. In nucleotides, the CDR3 is TGCGCCAGCAGCTTGAAGGCCTACAATGAGCAGTTCTTC. The full variable domain, with the rest looked up from reference TRBV5-1 and TRBJ2-1, is KAGVTQTPRYLIKTRGQQVTLSCSPISGHRSVSWYQQTPGQGLQFLFEYFSETQRNKGNFPGRFSGRQFSNSRSEMNVSTLELGDSALYLCASSLKAYNEQFFGPGTRLTVL.

This clonotype has at least ten counts. The rearrangement links TRBV27 to TRBJ1-1; D is perhaps TRBD1 (6 bases). Germline values: CDR1 MNHEY, CDR2 SMNVEV (reference sequence). V lost 4 bases to trimming and J lost 1 base, with 10 bases between them. CDR3 length: 14 amino acids. CDR3 sequence (DNA): TGTGCCAGCAGTTCCCAGGGGACGAACACTGAAGCTTTCTTT. The encoded protein is CASSSQGTNTEAFF.

The chain recombines TRBV12-3 or TRBV12-4 with TRBJ1-4; a possible D gene is TRBD1 (5 bases). The CDR3 covers 12 residues. V was cut by 3 bases and J by 12 bases, with 11 bases left in between. The CDR3 DNA sequence: TGTGCCAGCAGTTTCCAGGGCCTGGAACTGTTTTTT. Amino acids: CASSFQGLELFF.

The gene calls are TRBV4-2 and TRBJ1-5; 8 bases fit TRBD1. CDR1 is LGHNA and CDR2 is YNFKEQ in the germline V gene. V shed 4 bases and J 6 bases; nucleotides not matched to a gene: 14. This CDR3 is 17 amino acids long. CDR3 region: CASSPWRVTGVGQPQHF. The CDR3, as DNA: TGTGCCAGCAGCCCCTGGAGGGTGACAGGGGTTGGTCAGCCCCAGCATTTT.